This T cell receptor beta chain was captured in a study of T cell clones after liver transplantation. Study details: Samples came from ITN030ST, which attempted immunosuppression withdrawal within 2 years of liver transplantation. Standard immunosuppression, with no induction, continued until 12-24 months after transplant.

CDR1 is DFQATT, CDR2 SNEGSKA, per germline (reference sequence). V was cut by 6 bases and J by 2 bases, with 7 bases left in between. This CDR3 comprises 11 residues. Here immunoSEQ multiplex PCR was the method, and the copy in TCRdb shows in-frame clones only, minus some. Here the sample spans more than 95,000 clones, 75% to 85% being singletons. Specimen: CD4+ T cells from blood, collected before liver transplant. The chain combines TRBV20-1 with TRBJ1-1; D not certain. This clonotype was sampled from a human donor who received a liver transplant. The CDR3 DNA reads TGCAGTGCAAGAAAAAACACTGAAGCTTTCTTT. It yields the protein CSARKNTEAFF.